This TCR beta chain derives from a study of blood T cell repertoires in COVID-19. Study in general: Specimens from acute and convalescent COVID-19 originated in the United States, Italy and Spain. T cells, B-cell-depleted T cells, or PBMCs provided the cDNA or gDNA that served as material.

There are 13 residues in the CDR3. Germline loops: CDR1 KGHSH, CDR2 LQKENI. Trimming pared 1 base from V and 2 bases from J, leaving 5 bases between. In the original analysis: Nucleated cell counts were estimated from reference gene primer amplification. Assay used: immunoSEQ multiplex PCR; TCRdb lists only in-frame clones, some missing. That table furnishes V, J and clone size, whereas the DNA furnished D and trimming. The sample includes roughly 190,000 clones, about 88% of them seen just once. Material for sequencing was peripheral blood. The clonotype originates from a man aged 35 to 55 with active or convalescent COVID-19. This chain joins TRBV18 and TRBJ1-1, with D hard to call. The CDR3: CASSPQHNTEAFF. The CDR3 bases are TGTGCCAGCTCACCACAGCACAACACTGAAGCTTTCTTT.